The next 9 T cell receptor beta chains were all read from a single sample in a study of cytomegalovirus exposure and HLA in healthy donors. PCR employed 60 Vbeta and 13 Jbeta primers. Only in-frame clones appear in the TCRdb table, and some are missing; sequencing was by immunoSEQ multiplex PCR. The sample consists of some 150,000 clones, more than 75% of them appearing once. Material for sequencing was PBMCs. The receptors were sampled from a man in his late teens or twenties in good health and CMV-seropositive.

The chain employs TRBV4-1 and TRBJ2-7, with TRBD2 matching over 7 bases. Looked up from germline, CDR1 is MGHRA and CDR2 is YSYEKL. Unmatched junction bases numbered 8, after V lost 2 bases and J lost 1 base. The CDR3 is made up of 16 amino acids. Written as DNA, the CDR3 is TGCGCCAGCAGCCAACTTTCCCTAGCGGAATCCTACGAGCAGTACTTC. As protein: CASSQLSLAESYEQYF.

This sequence joins TRBV7-9 and TRBJ2-6; tentative D call: TRBD1 (5 bases). The V end was cut by 11 bases, the J end by 1 base, with 9 bases between. CDR1 and CDR2 (germline): SEHNR, FQNEAQ (reference sequence). The CDR3 length is 13 residues. Here the CDR3 reads CAAGASGANVLTF. The CDR3 nucleotides read TGTGCCGCTGGGGCTTCTGGGGCCAACGTCCTGACTTTC.

V and J are TRBV7-6 and TRBJ1-2, with D perhaps matching TRBD1 (6 bases). The V gene's germline CDR1 is SGHVS and CDR2 FNYEAQ. The CDR3 extends over 13 amino acids. V lost 5 bases, J lost 6 bases, and 13 bases lay in between. The CDR3 DNA sequence: TGTGCCAGCAGCCGAACCAGGGGAGATGGCTACACCTTC. It yields the protein CASSRTRGDGYTF.

The chain joins TRBV27 to TRBJ1-5, with D unresolved. The CDR3 is 13 residues long. Trimming pared 6 bases from V and 1 base from J, leaving 7 bases between. Germline lookup yields CDR1 MNHEY and CDR2 SMNVEV (reference sequence). The chain's CDR3 is CASSLGSNQPQHF. The CDR3 coding sequence is TGTGCCAGCAGCCTCGGGAGCAATCAGCCCCAGCATTTT.

This clone was seen a single time. The rearrangement links TRBV28 to TRBJ1-2, with 9 bases that match TRBD1. The length of the CDR3 is 15 residues. CDR1 is MDHEN and CDR2 is SYDVKM in the germline V gene. Losses at the gene ends were 7 bases for V and 4 bases for J; bases not matched to a gene: 10. CDR3 in amino acids: CASTFIRDRAYGYTF. CDR3 in DNA: TGTGCCAGCACCTTTATCCGGGACAGGGCCTATGGCTACACCTTC.

The V and J genes are TRBV25-1 and TRBJ1-2; unclear D gene. Germline CDR1 reads MGHDK; CDR2 reads SYGVNS. Trimming removed 3 bases from V and 4 bases from J, with 15 bases in between. This CDR3 is built from 15 residues. CDR3 amino acids: CASSDTSRGLYGYTF. DNA of the CDR3: TGTGCCAGCAGTGATACTAGTCGGGGTCTCTATGGCTACACCTTC.

V gene TRBV4-1 combines with J gene TRBJ2-6; perhaps TRBD1 as D (6 bases). The CDR3 loop spans 16 amino acids. Between the trimmed V and J ends, which lost 5 bases and 4 bases, there was a span of 15 bases. Germline CDR1 reads MGHRA; CDR2 reads YSYEKL. The CDR3 loop reads CASSSHRDSGANVLTF. CDR3 DNA sequence: TGCGCCAGCAGCTCACACAGGGATTCAGGGGCCAACGTCCTGACTTTC.

V and J are TRBV19 and TRBJ2-5; D is possibly TRBD1 (6 bases). CDR1 is LNHDA, CDR2 SQIVND, per germline (reference sequence). Trimming removed 9 bases from V and 4 bases from J, with 21 bases in between. This CDR3 has 15 amino acids. The CDR3 protein is CASSGDPGWSETQYF. CDR3 coding DNA: TGTGCCAGCTCAGGGGACCCCGGTTGGTCAGAGACCCAGTACTTC.

This clone was seen only once. This chain links TRBV28 with TRBJ2-1, with 7 bases fitting TRBD2. J was trimmed by 5 bases and V by 3 bases; bases with no gene match: 10. Germline V gene sequence: CDR1 MDHEN, CDR2 SYDVKM. This CDR3 is built from 16 residues. The CDR3 here is CASSLSPGTTDNEQFF. The CDR3 nucleotides read TGTGCCAGCAGTTTGAGCCCCGGGACTACCGACAATGAGCAGTTCTTC.